The 27 T cell receptor beta chains presented below share a single source sample, sequenced in a study of blood T cell repertoires in COVID-19. Profiled with immunoSEQ multiplex PCR; TCRdb holds only in-frame clones, not every one. The data contain roughly 230,000 clones, 84% of them singletons. The sequenced sample was peripheral blood. Every receptor here comes from a man in his fifties or sixties with acute or convalescent COVID-19.

This clone appeared a few times. This chain uses TRBV15 with TRBJ1-5; perhaps TRBD1 as D (6 bases). The CDR3 sequence is 13 residues long. V shed 3 bases and J shed 7 bases, with 10 bases lying between them. Germline assignment: CDR1 LNHNV and CDR2 YYDKDF (reference sequence). CDR3 nucleotides: TGTGCCACCAGCAGCGGGACACGACAGCCCCAGCATTTT. Its translation is CATSSGTRQPQHF. Complete variable domain (other parts from reference TRBV15 and TRBJ1-5): DAMVIQNPRYQVTQFGKPVTLSCSQTLNHNVMYWYQQKSSQAPKLLFHYYDKDFNNEADTPDNFQSRRPNTSFCFLDIRSPGLGDTAMYLCATSSGTRQPQHFGDGTRLSIL.

The V gene is TRBV28, the J gene TRBJ1-2, with 10 bases aligning to TRBD1. The V and J ends lost 4 bases and 6 bases, in that order; junction bases with no gene match: 2. The CDR3 spans 13 residues. Germline values: CDR1 MDHEN, CDR2 SYDVKM. CDR3 bases: TGTGCCAGCAGTTCAGGACAGGGGGATGGCTACACCTTC. Protein sequence: CASSSGQGDGYTF.

In the case of this clone: This sample also contains other DNA sequences that code for the same CDR3. The chain uses TRBV5-1 and TRBJ1-5, with a weak D call TRBD1 (6 bases). V lost 0 bases, J lost 5 bases, and 6 bases lay in between. The CDR3 covers 13 residues. Germline assignment: CDR1 SGHRS and CDR2 YFSETQ. The CDR3 loop reads CASSLAGDQPQHF. CDR3 sequence (DNA): TGCGCCAGCAGCTTGGCAGGGGATCAGCCCCAGCATTTT.

The rearrangement uses TRBV3-1 (or the pseudogene TRBV3-2) and TRBJ2-7; TRBD1 matches at 8 bases. Trimming removed 4 bases from V and 6 bases from J; junction bases left unmatched: 8. The CDR3 length is 14 residues. Per germline, CDR1 LGHDT and CDR2 YNNKEL (reference sequence). DNA for the CDR3: TGTGCCAGCAGCCTAGGACAGGGCTCGAGCGAGCAGTACTTC. Its translation is CASSLGQGSSEQYF.

The chain recombines TRBV7-9 with TRBJ1-1; 7 bases fit TRBD1. With V trimmed by 5 bases and J by 4 bases, 16 bases remained unmatched. Germline-derived CDR1 and CDR2 are SEHNR and FQNEAQ (reference sequence). The CDR3 contains 17 residues. The CDR3 sequence is CASSQGNLGQEGTEAFF. The CDR3, as DNA: TGTGCCAGCAGCCAAGGAAATCTCGGACAGGAAGGCACTGAAGCTTTCTTT. The full variable domain, in which reference TRBV7-9 and TRBJ1-1 provide the parts outside the CDR3, is DTGVSQNPRHKITKRGQNVTFRCDPISEHNRLYWYRQTLGQGPEFLTYFQNEAQLEKSRLLSDRFSAERPKGSFSTLEIQRTEQGDSAMYLCASSQGNLGQEGTEAFFGQGTRLTVV.

This chain links TRBV5-1 with TRBJ1-6, with unresolved D. This CDR3 contains 17 residues. CDR1 is SGHRS, CDR2 YFSETQ, per germline. V lost 0 bases and J 0 bases, leaving 10 bases between the germline ends. In nucleotides, the CDR3 is TGCGCCAGCAGCTTGGGGGATGGGAGCTCCTATAATTCACCCCTCCACTTT. Amino acids: CASSLGDGSSYNSPLHF. Full variable domain (missing parts from reference TRBV5-1 and TRBJ1-6): KAGVTQTPRYLIKTRGQQVTLSCSPISGHRSVSWYQQTPGQGLQFLFEYFSETQRNKGNFPGRFSGRQFSNSRSEMNVSTLELGDSALYLCASSLGDGSSYNSPLHFGNGTRLTVT.

This clone was counted a few times. V gene TRBV4-2 combines with J gene TRBJ1-2, with D maybe TRBD1 (6 bases). From germline, CDR1 is LGHNA and CDR2 YNFKEQ. The CDR3 spans 16 residues. The V end was cut by 0 bases, the J end by 0 bases, with 11 bases between. CDR3 nucleotides: TGTGCCAGCAGCCAAGATCGGCAGGGGCCTAACTATGGCTACACCTTC. Translating gives CASSQDRQGPNYGYTF.

The rearrangement joins TRBV30 to TRBJ2-7; D not certain. The germline V gene has CDR1 GTSNPN and CDR2 SVGIG (reference sequence). The CDR3 has 11 amino acids. V shed 2 bases and J shed 4 bases, with 6 bases lying between them. Here the CDR3 DNA reads TGTGCCTGGAGTCTAGTTTACGAGCAGTACTTC. The encoded protein is CAWSLVYEQYF.

V usage is TRBV6-5 and J usage is TRBJ2-2; a possible D gene is TRBD2 (6 bases). V lost 6 bases to trimming and J lost 1 base, with 6 bases between them. The germline V gene encodes CDR1 MNHEY and CDR2 SVGAGI. The CDR3 has 13 residues. CDR3 DNA: TGTGCCAGCAGGGAGGGGAACACCGGGGAGCTGTTTTTT. This translates into CASREGNTGELFF.

This clone showed up just once. The genes are TRBV30 and TRBJ1-3; 7 bases line up with TRBD1. This CDR3 has 12 residues. V lost 7 bases to trimming and J lost 8 bases; unmatched junction nucleotides: 8. Germline CDR1 is GTSNPN and CDR2 is SVGIG (reference sequence). CDR3 in amino acids: CAFSDRSDTIYF. The CDR3 DNA is TGTGCCTTCTCGGACAGGTCGGACACCATATATTTT.

This chain links TRBV27 with TRBJ1-6, with 7 bases identical to TRBD1. The CDR3 extends over 15 amino acids. V lost 1 base, J lost 15 bases, and 12 bases stayed unmatched. Germline CDR1 is MNHEY and CDR2 is SMNVEV (reference sequence). This CDR3 reads CASSLLDRPQGGLHF. DNA for the CDR3: TGTGCCAGCAGTTTATTGGACAGGCCCCAGGGAGGCCTCCACTTT.

The V gene is TRBV9, the J gene TRBJ2-7; 11 nucleotides match TRBD1. CDR1 is SGDLS, CDR2 YYNGEE, per germline. The J segment lost 3 bases and the V segment lost 3 bases, leaving 5 bases of the junction unmatched. The CDR3 contains 15 residues. Here the CDR3 DNA reads TGTGCCAGCAGCGCCTCGGGACAGGGGGTCTACGAGCAGTACTTC. It encodes CASSASGQGVYEQYF.

This clone came up once. V gene TRBV3-1 (or the pseudogene TRBV3-2) combines with J gene TRBJ1-1, with a tentative D call TRBD1 (6 bases). With 3 bases removed from V and 1 base from J, the gap between germline ends came to 12 bases. This CDR3 is 15 amino acids long. Germline loops: CDR1 LGHDT, CDR2 YNNKEL (reference sequence). The CDR3 is CASSHGGARNTEAFF. The CDR3 DNA is TGTGCCAGCAGCCATGGGGGGGCTAGGAACACTGAAGCTTTCTTT.

The sample holds a few counts of this clone. The chain is built from TRBV5-1 and TRBJ1-6; D gene uncertain. The ends were cut back, 0 bases at V and 9 bases at J, with 7 bases in the middle. The length of the CDR3 is 13 residues. The V gene's germline CDR1 is SGHRS and CDR2 YFSETQ. CDR3 nucleotide sequence: TGCGCCAGCAGCTTGGCCTTGAGTTCACCCCTCCACTTT. Residues: CASSLALSSPLHF.

The chain uses TRBV27 and TRBJ2-5; 8 bases agree with TRBD1. CDR1 is MNHEY and CDR2 is SMNVEV in the germline V gene (reference sequence). V lost 8 bases to trimming and J lost 4 bases; unmatched junction nucleotides: 12. The CDR3 loop spans 15 amino acids. CDR3 in amino acids: CASGRTGRSPETQYF. The CDR3, as DNA: TGTGCCAGCGGAAGGACAGGGCGGTCTCCAGAGACCCAGTACTTC.

To note about this clone: One end of the junction does not line up with germline, which may come from a read error. The chain joins TRBV28 to TRBJ1-5, with 10 bases that match TRBD1. CDR1 MDHEN and CDR2 SYDVKM come from the germline V gene. This CDR3 has 14 residues. The CDR3 region is CASNLGTGDQPQHF. CDR3 nucleotide sequence: TGTGCCAGCAATTTAGGGACAGGGGATCAGCCCCAGCATTTT. The variable domain in full, with the rest retrieved from reference TRBV28 and TRBJ1-5, is DVKVTQSSRYLVKRTGEKVFLECVQDMDHENMFWYRQDPGLGLRLIYFSYDVKMKEKGDIPEGYSVSREKKERFSLILESASTNQTSMYLCASNLGTGDQPQHFGDGTRLSIL.

This clone has a handful of counts. The genes are TRBV27 and TRBJ2-7; D perhaps matches TRBD1 (6 bases). Trimming cost V 8 bases and J 5 bases, with 19 bases left between them. This CDR3 has 14 residues. Germline V CDR1 and CDR2: MNHEY, SMNVEV (reference sequence). The DNA of the CDR3 is TGTGCCAGCTCTCCTCAGGGGTTATGGGACGAGCAGTACTTC. Translating it yields CASSPQGLWDEQYF.

The chain combines TRBV5-1 with TRBJ2-7; TRBD2 is a possible D gene (6 bases). Germline CDR1 SGHRS, CDR2 YFSETQ. V was clipped by 4 bases and J by 7 bases, with 24 bases between them. This CDR3 spans 16 amino acids. As DNA, the CDR3 is TGCGCCAGCAGCCCAACTTTCCGGGACTCCCAGGGAGAGCAGTACTTC. This gives the protein CASSPTFRDSQGEQYF.

The CDR3 reads CASSYSAPTGGEQYF. DNA for the CDR3: TGTGCCAGCAGTTACTCGGCACCAACAGGGGGCGAGCAGTACTTC. The chain employs TRBV6-5 and TRBJ2-7, with TRBD1 matching over 8 bases. Germline CDR1 MNHEY, CDR2 SVGAGI. V trimming: 0 bases; J trimming: 6 bases; junction bases outside the gene matches: 7. The CDR3 totals 15 residues.

Concerning this clone itself: Different DNA sequences within this sample yield the same CDR3. The chain links TRBV12-3 or TRBV12-4 to TRBJ2-2, with D unresolved. This CDR3 comprises 11 residues. The V gene lost 6 bases and the J gene lost 4 bases, with 3 bases spanning the gap. CDR3: CASSRTGELFF. The CDR3 DNA follows: TGTGCCAGCAGCCGCACCGGGGAGCTGTTTTTT.

On this clone: Mismatch with germline at one junction end may stem from a read error. The rearrangement joins TRBV27 to TRBJ1-4, with 9 bases identical to TRBD1. CDR3 length: 11 amino acids. Germline V gene data show CDR1 as MNHEY and CDR2 as SMNVEV (reference sequence). The CDR3 region has the DNA TGTGCCAGCAGTCCACAGGGGGCGCGGGATTTT. Its protein is CASSPQGARDF.

This clone has only one observation. The genes are TRBV27 and TRBJ1-5, with a tentative D call TRBD1 (5 bases). Germline CDR1 MNHEY, CDR2 SMNVEV (reference sequence). The ends were cut back, 8 bases at V and 2 bases at J, with 16 bases in the middle. CDR3 length: 15 residues. CDR3 protein: CASRQGAGGNQPQHF. The CDR3 nucleotides read TGTGCCAGCCGTCAGGGTGCGGGGGGCAATCAGCCCCAGCATTTT.

The chain recombines TRBV11-3 with TRBJ2-1; possibly TRBD2 for D (6 bases). There are 14 residues in the CDR3. V was shortened by 4 bases and J by 5 bases, with 12 bases between the two germline ends. Germline CDR1 is SGHNT and CDR2 is YENEEA. The CDR3, as DNA: TGTGCCAGCAGCTCCCGGACTAAGCACAATGAGCAGTTCTTC. It codes for CASSSRTKHNEQFF.

The chain employs TRBV18 and TRBJ2-1, with 9 bases aligning to TRBD1. V shed 5 bases and J 6 bases; nucleotides not matched to a gene: 5. From germline, CDR1 is KGHSH and CDR2 LQKENI. This CDR3 region has 14 residues. The CDR3 DNA reads as TGTGCCAGCTCATCCGGGACAGGGTTCAATGAGCAGTTCTTC. As protein: CASSSGTGFNEQFF.

This sequence joins TRBV10-1 and TRBJ2-1; 11 nucleotides line up with TRBD2. From germline, CDR1 is WNHNN and CDR2 SYGVQD (reference sequence). Losses at the gene ends were 1 base for V and 4 bases for J; bases not matched to a gene: 3. This CDR3 is built from 16 residues. CDR3 loop: CASSELGTSGYNEQFF. The CDR3 nucleotides are TGCGCCAGCAGTGAGTTGGGGACTAGCGGTTACAATGAGCAGTTCTTC.

The chain carries TRBV5-1 and TRBJ2-7, with a possible D match to TRBD1 (6 bases). Looked up from germline, CDR1 is SGHRS and CDR2 is YFSETQ. Trimming left V 4 bases short and J 4 bases short, with 15 bases between. The CDR3 length is 14 residues. As DNA, the CDR3 is TGCGCCAGCAGCCCGGGACAAAACCTGTACGAGCAGTACTTC. Its translation: CASSPGQNLYEQYF.

This rearrangement joins TRBV18 to TRBJ1-1, with TRBD1 matching 8 bases. The CDR3 consists of 15 residues. V lost 3 bases to trimming and J lost 1 base; unmatched junction nucleotides: 4. The V gene's germline CDR1 is KGHSH and CDR2 LQKENI. The CDR3 spells CASSPQGTGNTEAFF. CDR3 sequence (DNA): TGTGCCAGCTCACCCCAAGGGACAGGGAACACTGAAGCTTTCTTT.